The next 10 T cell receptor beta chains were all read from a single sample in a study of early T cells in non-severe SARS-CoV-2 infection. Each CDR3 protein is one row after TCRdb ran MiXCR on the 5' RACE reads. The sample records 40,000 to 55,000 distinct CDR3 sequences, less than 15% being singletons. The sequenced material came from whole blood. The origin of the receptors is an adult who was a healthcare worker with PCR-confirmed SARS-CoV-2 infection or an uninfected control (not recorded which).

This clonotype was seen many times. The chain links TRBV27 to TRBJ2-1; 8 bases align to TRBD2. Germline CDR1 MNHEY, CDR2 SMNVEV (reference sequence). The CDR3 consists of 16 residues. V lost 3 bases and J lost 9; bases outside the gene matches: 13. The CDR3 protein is CASSFRTSSSSAEQFF. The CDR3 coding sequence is TGTGCCAGCAGTTTTCGGACTAGCTCGTCCTCTGCTGAGCAGTTCTTC.

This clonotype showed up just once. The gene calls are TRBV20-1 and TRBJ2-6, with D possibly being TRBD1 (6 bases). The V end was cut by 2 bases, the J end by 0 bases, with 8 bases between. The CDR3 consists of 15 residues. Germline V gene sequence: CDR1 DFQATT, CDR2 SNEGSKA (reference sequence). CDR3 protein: CSARTQGSGANVLTF. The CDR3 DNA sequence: TGCAGTGCTAGAACACAGGGCTCTGGGGCCAACGTCCTGACTTTC.

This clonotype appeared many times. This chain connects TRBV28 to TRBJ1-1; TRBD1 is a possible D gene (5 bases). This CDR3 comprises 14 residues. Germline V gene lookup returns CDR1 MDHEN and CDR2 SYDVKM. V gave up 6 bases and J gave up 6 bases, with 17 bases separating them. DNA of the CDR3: TGTGCCAGCAGCCCGAGAAGGGGTAAGGCTGAAGCTTTCTTT. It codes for CASSPRRGKAEAFF. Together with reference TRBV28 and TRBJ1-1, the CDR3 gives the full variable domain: DVKVTQSSRYLVKRTGEKVFLECVQDMDHENMFWYRQDPGLGLRLIYFSYDVKMKEKGDIPEGYSVSREKKERFSLILESASTNQTSMYLCASSPRRGKAEAFFGQGTRLTVV.

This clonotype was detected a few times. CDR3 in DNA: TGTGCCAGCAGTGGAAGGTACCGGCAAGAGACCCAGTACTTC. This translates into CASSGRYRQETQYF. The chain couples TRBV2 to TRBJ2-5; no clear D. The V gene's germline CDR1 is SNHLY and CDR2 FYNNEI. The CDR3 is 14 amino acids. The V and J ends lost 4 bases and 2 bases respectively, with 11 bases between them.

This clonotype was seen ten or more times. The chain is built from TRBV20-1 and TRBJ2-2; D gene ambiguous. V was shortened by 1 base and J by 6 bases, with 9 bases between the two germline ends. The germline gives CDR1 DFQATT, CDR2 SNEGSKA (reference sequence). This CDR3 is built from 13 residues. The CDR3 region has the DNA TGCAGTGCTAGAGGGACGGAGCCCGGGGAGCTGTTTTTT. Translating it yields CSARGTEPGELFF.

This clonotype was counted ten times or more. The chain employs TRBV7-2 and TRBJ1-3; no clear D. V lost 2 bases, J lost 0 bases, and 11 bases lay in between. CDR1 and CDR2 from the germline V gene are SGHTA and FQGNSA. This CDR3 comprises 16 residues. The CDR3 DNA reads TGTGCCAGCAGCTTATCACATCAAATCTCTGGAAACACCATATATTTT. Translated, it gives CASSLSHQISGNTIYF. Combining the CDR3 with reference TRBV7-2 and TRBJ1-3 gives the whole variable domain GAGVSQSPSNKVTEKGKDVELRCDPISGHTALYWYRQSLGQGLEFLIYFQGNSAPDKSGLPSDRFSAERTGGSVSTLTIQRTQQEDSAVYLCASSLSHQISGNTIYFGEGSWLTVV.

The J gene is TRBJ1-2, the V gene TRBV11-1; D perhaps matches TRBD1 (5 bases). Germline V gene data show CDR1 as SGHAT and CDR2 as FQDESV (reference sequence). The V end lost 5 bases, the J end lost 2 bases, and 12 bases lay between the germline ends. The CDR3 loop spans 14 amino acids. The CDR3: CASSSGTSNYGYTF. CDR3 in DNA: TGTGCCAGCAGCAGCGGGACTTCCAACTATGGCTACACCTTC.

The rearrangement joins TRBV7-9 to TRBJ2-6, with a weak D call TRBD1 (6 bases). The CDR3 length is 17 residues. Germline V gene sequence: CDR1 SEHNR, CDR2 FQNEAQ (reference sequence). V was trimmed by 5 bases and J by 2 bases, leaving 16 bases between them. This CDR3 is CASSPPGHTAGANVLTF. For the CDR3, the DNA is TGTGCCAGCAGCCCCCCGGGACACACTGCTGGGGCCAACGTCCTGACTTTC. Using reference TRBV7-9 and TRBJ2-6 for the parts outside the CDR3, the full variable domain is DTGVSQNPRHKITKRGQNVTFRCDPISEHNRLYWYRQTLGQGPEFLTYFQNEAQLEKSRLLSDRFSAERPKGSFSTLEIQRTEQGDSAMYLCASSPPGHTAGANVLTFGAGSRLTVL.

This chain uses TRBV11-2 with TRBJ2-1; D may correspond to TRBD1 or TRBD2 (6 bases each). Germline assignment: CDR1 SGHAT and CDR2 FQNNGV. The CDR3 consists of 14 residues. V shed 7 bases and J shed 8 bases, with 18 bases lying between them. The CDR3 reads CASTSPGAPYEQFF. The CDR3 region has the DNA TGTGCCAGCACCAGCCCGGGGGCCCCCTATGAGCAGTTCTTC.

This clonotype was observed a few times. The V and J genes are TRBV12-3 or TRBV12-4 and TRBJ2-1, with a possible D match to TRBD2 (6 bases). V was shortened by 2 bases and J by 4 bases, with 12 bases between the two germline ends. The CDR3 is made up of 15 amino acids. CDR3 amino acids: CASSLQGGLYNEQFF. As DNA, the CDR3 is TGTGCCAGCAGTTTACAGGGAGGCCTTTACAATGAGCAGTTCTTC.